This T cell receptor beta chain was identified in a study of cytotoxic CD8 clonotypes in ibrutinib-treated CLL. TCRdb's copy holds only in-frame clones and misses some; the assay was immunoSEQ multiplex PCR. The sample carries about 140,000 clones, more than 75% recorded once. This clone was found a few times. From germline, CDR1 is SEHNR and CDR2 FQNEAQ (reference sequence). V was pared by 0 bases and J by 1 base, with 11 bases between. The CDR3 contains 16 residues. The source is a human donor with chronic lymphocytic leukemia. V usage is TRBV7-9 and J usage is TRBJ2-3; D ambiguous. Sequenced material: PBMCs, taken after 24 months of ibrutinib treatment. The CDR3 coding sequence is TGTGCCAGCAGCTTAGCCGACTCGTCCGGCACAGATACGCAGTATTTT. It translates to CASSLADSSGTDTQYF.